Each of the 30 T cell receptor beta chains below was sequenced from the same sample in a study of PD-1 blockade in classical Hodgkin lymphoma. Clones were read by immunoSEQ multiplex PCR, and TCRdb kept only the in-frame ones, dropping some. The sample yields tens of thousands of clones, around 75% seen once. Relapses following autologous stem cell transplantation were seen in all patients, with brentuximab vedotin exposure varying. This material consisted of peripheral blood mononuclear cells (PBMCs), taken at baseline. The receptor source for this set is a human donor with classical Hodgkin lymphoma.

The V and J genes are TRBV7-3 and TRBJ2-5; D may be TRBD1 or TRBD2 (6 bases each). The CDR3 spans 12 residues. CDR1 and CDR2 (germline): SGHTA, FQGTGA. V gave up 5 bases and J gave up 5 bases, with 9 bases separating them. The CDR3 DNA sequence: TGTGCCAGCAGCCAAGGGGGGGAGACCCAGTACTTC. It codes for CASSQGGETQYF.

In DNA, the CDR3 is TGTGCCAGCAGCACAACAGCTAACTATGGCTACACCTTC. This codes for CASSTTANYGYTF. The rearrangement uses TRBV7-9 and TRBJ1-2; the D is unclear. The length of the CDR3 is 13 residues. Per the germline V gene, CDR1 is SEHNR and CDR2 is FQNEAQ (reference sequence). Trimming cost V 5 bases and J 0 bases, with 7 bases left between them.

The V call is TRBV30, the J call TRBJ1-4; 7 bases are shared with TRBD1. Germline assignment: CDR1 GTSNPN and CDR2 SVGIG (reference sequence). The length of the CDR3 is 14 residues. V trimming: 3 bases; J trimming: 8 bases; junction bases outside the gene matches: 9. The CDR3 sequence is CAWRPGQTFEKLFF. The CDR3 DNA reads TGTGCCTGGAGACCGGGACAGACGTTCGAAAAACTGTTTTTT.

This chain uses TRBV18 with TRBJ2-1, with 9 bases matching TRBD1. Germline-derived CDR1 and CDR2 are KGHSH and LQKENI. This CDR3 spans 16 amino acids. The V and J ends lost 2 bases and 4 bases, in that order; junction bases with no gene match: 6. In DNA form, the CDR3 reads TGTGCCAGCTCACCAATAAGACAGGGGGTATACAATGAGCAGTTCTTC. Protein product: CASSPIRQGVYNEQFF.

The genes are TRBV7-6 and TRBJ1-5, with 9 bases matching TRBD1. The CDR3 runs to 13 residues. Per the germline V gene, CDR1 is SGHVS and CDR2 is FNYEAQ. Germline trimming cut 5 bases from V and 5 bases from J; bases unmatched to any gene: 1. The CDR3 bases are TGTGCCAGCAGCCGGGACAGGGATCAGCCCCAGCATTTT. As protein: CASSRDRDQPQHF.

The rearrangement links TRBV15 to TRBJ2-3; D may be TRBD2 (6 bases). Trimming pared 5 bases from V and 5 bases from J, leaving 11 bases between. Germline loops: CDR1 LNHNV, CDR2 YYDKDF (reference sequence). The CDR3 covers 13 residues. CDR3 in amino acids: CATSDGSGDTQYF. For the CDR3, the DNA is TGTGCCACCAGCGACGGGAGCGGAGATACGCAGTATTTT.

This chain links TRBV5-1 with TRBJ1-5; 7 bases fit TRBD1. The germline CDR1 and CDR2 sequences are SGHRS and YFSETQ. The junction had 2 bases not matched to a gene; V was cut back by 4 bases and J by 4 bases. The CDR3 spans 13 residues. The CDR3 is CASSLQGNQPQHF. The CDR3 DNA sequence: TGCGCCAGCAGCCTACAGGGGAATCAGCCCCAGCATTTT.

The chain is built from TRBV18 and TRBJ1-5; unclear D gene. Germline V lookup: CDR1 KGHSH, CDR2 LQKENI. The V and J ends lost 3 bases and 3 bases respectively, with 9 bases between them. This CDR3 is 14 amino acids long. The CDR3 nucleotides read TGTGCCAGCTCACCGGACGTCCCCAATCAGCCCCAGCATTTT. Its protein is CASSPDVPNQPQHF.

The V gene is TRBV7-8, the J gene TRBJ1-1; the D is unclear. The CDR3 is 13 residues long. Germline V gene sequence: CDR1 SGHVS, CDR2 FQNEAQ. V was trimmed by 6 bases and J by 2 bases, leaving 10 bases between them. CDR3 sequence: CASRPKGNTEAFF. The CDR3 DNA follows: TGTGCCAGCAGACCCAAGGGTAACACTGAAGCTTTCTTT.

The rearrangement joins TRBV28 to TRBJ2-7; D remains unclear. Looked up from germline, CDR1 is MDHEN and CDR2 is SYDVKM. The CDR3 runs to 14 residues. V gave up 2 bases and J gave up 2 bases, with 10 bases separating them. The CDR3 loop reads CASSLILVPYEQYF. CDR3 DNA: TGTGCCAGCAGTTTAATTCTTGTACCCTACGAGCAGTACTTC.

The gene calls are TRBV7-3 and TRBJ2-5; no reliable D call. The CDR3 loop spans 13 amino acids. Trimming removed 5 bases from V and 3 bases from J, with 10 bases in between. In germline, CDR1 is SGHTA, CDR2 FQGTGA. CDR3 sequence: CASSPRGEETQYF. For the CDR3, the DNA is TGTGCCAGCAGCCCCCGTGGGGAAGAGACCCAGTACTTC.

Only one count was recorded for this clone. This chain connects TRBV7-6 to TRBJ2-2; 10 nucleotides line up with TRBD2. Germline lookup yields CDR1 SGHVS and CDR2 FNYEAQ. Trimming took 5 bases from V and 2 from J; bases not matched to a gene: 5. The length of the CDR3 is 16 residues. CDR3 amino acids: CASSPWTSGNTGELFF. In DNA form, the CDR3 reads TGTGCCAGCAGCCCCTGGACTAGCGGTAACACCGGGGAGCTGTTTTTT.

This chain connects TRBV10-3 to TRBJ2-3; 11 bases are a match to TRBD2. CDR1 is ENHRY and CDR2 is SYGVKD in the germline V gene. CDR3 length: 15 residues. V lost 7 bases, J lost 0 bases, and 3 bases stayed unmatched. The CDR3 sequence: CAIKIAGGSTDTQYF. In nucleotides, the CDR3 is TGTGCCATCAAAATAGCGGGAGGGAGCACAGATACGCAGTATTTT.

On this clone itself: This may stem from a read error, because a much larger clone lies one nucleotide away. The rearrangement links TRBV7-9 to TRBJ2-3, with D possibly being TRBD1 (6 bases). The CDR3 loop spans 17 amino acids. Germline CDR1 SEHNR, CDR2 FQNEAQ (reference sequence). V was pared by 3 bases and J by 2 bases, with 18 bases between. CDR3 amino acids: CASSFTDRPGSTDTQYF. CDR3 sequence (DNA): TGTGCCAGCAGCTTTACCGACAGGCCGGGTTCCACAGATACGCAGTATTTT.

CDR3 DNA sequence: TGTGCCAGCAGCCCTCTGGCTCACGAGCAGTACTTC. It encodes CASSPLAHEQYF. The rearrangement joins TRBV7-9 to TRBJ2-7; D gene unclear. The CDR3 runs 12 residues. Germline values: CDR1 SEHNR, CDR2 FQNEAQ (reference sequence). V lost 5 bases, J lost 5 bases, and 10 bases lay in between.

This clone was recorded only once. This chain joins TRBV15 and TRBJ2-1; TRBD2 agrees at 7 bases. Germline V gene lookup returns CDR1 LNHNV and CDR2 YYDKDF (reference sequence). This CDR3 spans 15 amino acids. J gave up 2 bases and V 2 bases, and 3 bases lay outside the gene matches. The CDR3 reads CATSRLAEAYNEQFF. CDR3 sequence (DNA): TGTGCCACCAGCAGACTAGCGGAAGCCTACAATGAGCAGTTCTTC.

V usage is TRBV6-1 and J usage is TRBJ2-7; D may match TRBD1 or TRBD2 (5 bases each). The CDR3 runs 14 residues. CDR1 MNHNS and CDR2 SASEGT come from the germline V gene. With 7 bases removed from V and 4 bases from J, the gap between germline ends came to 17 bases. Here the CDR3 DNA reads TGTGCCAGCACCCCCTCGGTGGGGGTTTACGAGCAGTACTTC. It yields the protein CASTPSVGVYEQYF.

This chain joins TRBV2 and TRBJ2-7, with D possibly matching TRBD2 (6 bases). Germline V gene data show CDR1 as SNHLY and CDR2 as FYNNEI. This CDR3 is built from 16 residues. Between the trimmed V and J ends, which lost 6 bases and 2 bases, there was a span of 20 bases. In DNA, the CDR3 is TGTGCCAGCAGGAGACTTAGCGGCGGCATTGCCTACGAGCAGTACTTC. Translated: CASRRLSGGIAYEQYF.

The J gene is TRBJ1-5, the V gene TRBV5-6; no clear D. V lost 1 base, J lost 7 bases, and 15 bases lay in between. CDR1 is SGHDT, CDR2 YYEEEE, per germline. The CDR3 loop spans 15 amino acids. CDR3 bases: TGTGCCAGCAGCTTGAGGTTTGGGATAGGGCAGCCCCAGCATTTT. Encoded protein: CASSLRFGIGQPQHF.

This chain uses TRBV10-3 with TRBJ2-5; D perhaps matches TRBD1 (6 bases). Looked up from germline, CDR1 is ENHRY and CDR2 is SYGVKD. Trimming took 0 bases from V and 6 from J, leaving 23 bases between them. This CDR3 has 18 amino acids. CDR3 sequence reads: CAISESNRLLSRGKTQYF. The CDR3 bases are TGTGCCATCAGTGAGTCAAATCGGTTGTTGTCCAGGGGAAAGACCCAGTACTTC.

Here the CDR3 reads CASSVGGGVETQYF. The DNA of the CDR3 is TGTGCCAGCAGCGTAGGAGGGGGAGTCGAGACCCAGTACTTC. J is TRBJ2-5 and V is TRBV9, with a tentative D call TRBD1 (6 bases). Trimming pared 0 bases from V and 5 bases from J, leaving 11 bases between. The CDR3 totals 14 residues. Germline CDR1 and CDR2: SGDLS and YYNGEE.

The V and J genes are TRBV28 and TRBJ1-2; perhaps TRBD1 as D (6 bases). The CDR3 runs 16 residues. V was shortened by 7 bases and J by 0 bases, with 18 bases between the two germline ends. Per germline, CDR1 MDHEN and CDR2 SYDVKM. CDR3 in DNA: TGTGCCAGCAATGGAAGGAGGACAGCTTCTAACTATGGCTACACCTTC. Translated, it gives CASNGRRTASNYGYTF.

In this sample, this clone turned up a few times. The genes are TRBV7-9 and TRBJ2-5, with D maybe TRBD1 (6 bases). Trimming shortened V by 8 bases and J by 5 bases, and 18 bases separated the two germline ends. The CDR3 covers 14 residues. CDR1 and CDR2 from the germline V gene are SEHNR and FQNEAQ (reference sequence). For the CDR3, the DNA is TGTGCCAGCCGAGGGGGTATTCAATGGGAGACCCAGTACTTC. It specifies CASRGGIQWETQYF.

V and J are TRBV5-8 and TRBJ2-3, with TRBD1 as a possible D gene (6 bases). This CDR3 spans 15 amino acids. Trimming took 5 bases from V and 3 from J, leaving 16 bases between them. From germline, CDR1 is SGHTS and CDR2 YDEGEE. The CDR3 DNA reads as TGTGCCAGCAGTTCCAGAGGGGGTTGGACAGATACGCAGTATTTT. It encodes CASSSRGGWTDTQYF.

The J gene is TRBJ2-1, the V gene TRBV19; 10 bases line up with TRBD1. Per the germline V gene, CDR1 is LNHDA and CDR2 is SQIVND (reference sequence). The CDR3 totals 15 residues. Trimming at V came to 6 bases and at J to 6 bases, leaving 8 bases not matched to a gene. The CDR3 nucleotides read TGTGCCAGTAGCACAAGACAGGGGGCGATCAATGAGCAGTTCTTC. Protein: CASSTRQGAINEQFF.

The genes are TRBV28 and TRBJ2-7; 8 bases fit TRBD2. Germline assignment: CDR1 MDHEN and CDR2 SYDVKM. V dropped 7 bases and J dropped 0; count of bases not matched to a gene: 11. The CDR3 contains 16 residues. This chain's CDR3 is CASNSYAGTSSYEQYF. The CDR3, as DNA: TGTGCCAGCAATTCGTACGCCGGGACTAGCTCCTACGAGCAGTACTTC.

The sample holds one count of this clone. DNA of the CDR3: TGTGCCAGCAGCTTAGTTCTCCTAGCGGGGTTCAACACCGGGGAGCTGTTTTTT. Translating it yields CASSLVLLAGFNTGELFF. The chain is built from TRBV7-2 and TRBJ2-2; 9 bases are shared with TRBD2. The CDR3 totals 18 residues. In germline, CDR1 is SGHTA, CDR2 FQGNSA. J lost 2 bases, V lost 1 base, and 8 bases had no gene match.

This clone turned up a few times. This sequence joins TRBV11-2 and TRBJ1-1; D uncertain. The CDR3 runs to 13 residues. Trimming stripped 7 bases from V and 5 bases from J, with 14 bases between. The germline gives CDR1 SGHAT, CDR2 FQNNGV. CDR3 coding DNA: TGTGCCAGCACCGAGGCCCTGAGTACTGAAGCTTTCTTT. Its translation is CASTEALSTEAFF. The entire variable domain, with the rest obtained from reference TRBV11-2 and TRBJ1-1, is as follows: EAGVAQSPRYKIIEKRQSVAFWCNPISGHATLYWYQQILGQGPKLLIQFQNNGVVDDSQLPKDRFSAERLKGVDSTLKIQPAKLEDSAVYLCASTEALSTEAFFGQGTRLTVV.

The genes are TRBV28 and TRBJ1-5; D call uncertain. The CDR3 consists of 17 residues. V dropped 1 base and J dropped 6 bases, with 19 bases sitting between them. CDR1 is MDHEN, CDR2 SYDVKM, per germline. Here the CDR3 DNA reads TGTGCCAGCAGTTTATCGGACGGAATGCGGGCTAGTCAGCCCCAGCATTTT. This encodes CASSLSDGMRASQPQHF.

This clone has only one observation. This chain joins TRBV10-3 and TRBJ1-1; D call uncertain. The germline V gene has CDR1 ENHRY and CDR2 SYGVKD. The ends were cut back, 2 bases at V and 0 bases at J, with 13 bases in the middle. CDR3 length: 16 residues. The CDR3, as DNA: TGTGCCATCAGTGAGAGGGCGGCGGGAATGAACACTGAAGCTTTCTTT. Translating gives CAISERAAGMNTEAFF.